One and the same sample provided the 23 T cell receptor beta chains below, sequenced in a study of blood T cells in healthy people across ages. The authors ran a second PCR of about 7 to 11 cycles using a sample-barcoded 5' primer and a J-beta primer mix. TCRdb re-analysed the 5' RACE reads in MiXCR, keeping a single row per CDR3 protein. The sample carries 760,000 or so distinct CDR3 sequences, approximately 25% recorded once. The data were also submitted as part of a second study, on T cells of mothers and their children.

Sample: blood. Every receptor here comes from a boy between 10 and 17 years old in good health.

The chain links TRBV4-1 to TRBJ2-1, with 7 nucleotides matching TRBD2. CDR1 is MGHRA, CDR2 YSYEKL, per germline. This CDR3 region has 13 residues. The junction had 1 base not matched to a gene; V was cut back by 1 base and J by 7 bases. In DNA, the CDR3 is TGCGCCAGCAGCCAAGCACTAGCGAATGAGCAGTTCTTC. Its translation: CASSQALANEQFF.

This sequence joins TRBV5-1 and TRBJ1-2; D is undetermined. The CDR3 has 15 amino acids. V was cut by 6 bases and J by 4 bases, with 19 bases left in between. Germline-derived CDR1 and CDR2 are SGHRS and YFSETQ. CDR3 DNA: TGCGCCAGCATGGCCGGGTCCCCTATTGGCTATGGCTACACCTTC. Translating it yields CASMAGSPIGYGYTF.

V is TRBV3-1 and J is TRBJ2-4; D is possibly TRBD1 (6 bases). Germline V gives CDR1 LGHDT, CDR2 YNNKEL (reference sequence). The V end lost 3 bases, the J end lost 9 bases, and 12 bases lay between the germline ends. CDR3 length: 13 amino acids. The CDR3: CASSQGALAIQYF. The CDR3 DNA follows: TGTGCCAGCAGCCAGGGGGCCTTAGCCATTCAGTACTTC.

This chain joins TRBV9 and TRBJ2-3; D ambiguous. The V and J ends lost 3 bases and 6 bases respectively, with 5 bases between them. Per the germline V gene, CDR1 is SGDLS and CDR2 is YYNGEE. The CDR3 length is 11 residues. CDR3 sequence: CASSGMDTQYF. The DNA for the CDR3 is TGTGCCAGCAGCGGAATGGATACGCAGTATTTT.

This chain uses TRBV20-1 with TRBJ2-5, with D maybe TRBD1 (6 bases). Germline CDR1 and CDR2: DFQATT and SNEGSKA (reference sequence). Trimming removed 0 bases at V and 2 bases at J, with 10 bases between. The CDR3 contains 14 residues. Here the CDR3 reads CSARDWGTQETQYF. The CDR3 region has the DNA TGCAGTGCTAGAGATTGGGGGACACAAGAGACCCAGTACTTC.

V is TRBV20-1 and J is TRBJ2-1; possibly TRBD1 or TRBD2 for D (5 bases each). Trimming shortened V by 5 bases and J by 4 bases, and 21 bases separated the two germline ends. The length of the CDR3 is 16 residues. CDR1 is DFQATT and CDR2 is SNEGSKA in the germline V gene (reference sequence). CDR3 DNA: TGCAGTGCTCCCTTGACCGGGGCCCAGCGATACAATGAGCAGTTCTTC. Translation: CSAPLTGAQRYNEQFF.

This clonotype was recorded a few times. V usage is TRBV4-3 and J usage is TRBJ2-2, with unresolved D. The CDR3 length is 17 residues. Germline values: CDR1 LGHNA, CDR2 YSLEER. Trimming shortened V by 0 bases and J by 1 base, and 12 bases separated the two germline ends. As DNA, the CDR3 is TGCGCCAGCAGCCAAGATCCGGCAGACATGAACACCGGGGAGCTGTTTTTT. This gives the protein CASSQDPADMNTGELFF.

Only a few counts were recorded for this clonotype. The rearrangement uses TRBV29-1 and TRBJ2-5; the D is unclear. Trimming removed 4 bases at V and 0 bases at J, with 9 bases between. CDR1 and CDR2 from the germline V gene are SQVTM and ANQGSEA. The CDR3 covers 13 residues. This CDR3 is CSVVDGNQETQYF. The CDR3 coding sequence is TGCAGCGTTGTGGACGGAAACCAAGAGACCCAGTACTTC.

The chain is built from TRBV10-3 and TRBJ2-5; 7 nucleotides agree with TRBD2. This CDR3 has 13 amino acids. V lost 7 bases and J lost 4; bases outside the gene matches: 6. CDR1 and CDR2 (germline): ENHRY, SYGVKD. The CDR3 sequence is CAIIRTGGETQYF. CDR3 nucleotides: TGTGCCATCATTCGGACGGGGGGAGAGACCCAGTACTTC.

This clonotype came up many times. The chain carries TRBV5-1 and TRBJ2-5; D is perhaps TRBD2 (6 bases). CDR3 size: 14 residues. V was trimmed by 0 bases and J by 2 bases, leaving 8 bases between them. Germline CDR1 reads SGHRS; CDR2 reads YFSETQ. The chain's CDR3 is CASSLGGNQETQYF. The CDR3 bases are TGCGCCAGCAGCTTGGGCGGGAATCAAGAGACCCAGTACTTC.

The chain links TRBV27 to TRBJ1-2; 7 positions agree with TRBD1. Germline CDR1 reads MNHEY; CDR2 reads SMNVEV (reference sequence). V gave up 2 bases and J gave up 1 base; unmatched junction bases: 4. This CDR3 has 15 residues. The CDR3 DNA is TGTGCCAGCAGTTTAACGACAGGGAATAACTATGGCTACACCTTC. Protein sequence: CASSLTTGNNYGYTF.

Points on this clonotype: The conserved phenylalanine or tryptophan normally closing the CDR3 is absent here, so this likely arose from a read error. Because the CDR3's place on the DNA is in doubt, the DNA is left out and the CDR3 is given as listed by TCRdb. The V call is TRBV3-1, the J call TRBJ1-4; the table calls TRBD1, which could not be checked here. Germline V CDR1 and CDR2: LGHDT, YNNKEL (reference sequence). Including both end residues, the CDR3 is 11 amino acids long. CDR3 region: CASRRAGASST.

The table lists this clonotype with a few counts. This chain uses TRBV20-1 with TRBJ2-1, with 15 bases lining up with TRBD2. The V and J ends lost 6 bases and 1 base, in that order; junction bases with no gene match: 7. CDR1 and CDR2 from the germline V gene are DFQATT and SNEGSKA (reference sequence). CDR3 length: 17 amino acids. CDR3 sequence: CSARGLAGGWSYNEQFF. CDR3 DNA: TGCAGTGCCCGGGGACTAGCGGGAGGATGGTCCTACAATGAGCAGTTCTTC.

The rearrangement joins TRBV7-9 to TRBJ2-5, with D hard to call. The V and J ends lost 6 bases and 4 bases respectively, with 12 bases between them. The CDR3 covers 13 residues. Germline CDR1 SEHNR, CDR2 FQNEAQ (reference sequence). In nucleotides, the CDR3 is TGTGCCAGCAGAAAGGAAGCTCCAGAGACCCAGTACTTC. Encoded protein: CASRKEAPETQYF. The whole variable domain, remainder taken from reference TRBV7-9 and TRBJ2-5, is DTGVSQNPRHKITKRGQNVTFRCDPISEHNRLYWYRQTLGQGPEFLTYFQNEAQLEKSRLLSDRFSAERPKGSFSTLEIQRTEQGDSAMYLCASRKEAPETQYFGPGTRLLVL.

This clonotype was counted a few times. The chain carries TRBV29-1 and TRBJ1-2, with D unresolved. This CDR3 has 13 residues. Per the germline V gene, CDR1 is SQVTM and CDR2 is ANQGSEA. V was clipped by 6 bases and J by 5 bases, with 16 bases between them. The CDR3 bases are TGCAGCGTCCCCTTAGCAAGCGCATATGGCTACACCTTC. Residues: CSVPLASAYGYTF.

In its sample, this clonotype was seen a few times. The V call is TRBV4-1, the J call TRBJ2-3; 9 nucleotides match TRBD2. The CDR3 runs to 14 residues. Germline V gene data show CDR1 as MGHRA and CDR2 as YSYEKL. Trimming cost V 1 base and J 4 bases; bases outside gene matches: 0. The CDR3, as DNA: TGCGCCAGCAGCCAAGGCGGGAGGGCAGATACGCAGTATTTT. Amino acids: CASSQGGRADTQYF.

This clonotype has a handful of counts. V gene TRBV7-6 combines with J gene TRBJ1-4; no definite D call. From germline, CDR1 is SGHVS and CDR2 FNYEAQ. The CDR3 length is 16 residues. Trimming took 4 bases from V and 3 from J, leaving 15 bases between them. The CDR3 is CASSSPVEGANEKLFF. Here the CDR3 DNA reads TGTGCCAGCAGCTCCCCCGTTGAGGGTGCTAATGAAAAACTGTTTTTT.

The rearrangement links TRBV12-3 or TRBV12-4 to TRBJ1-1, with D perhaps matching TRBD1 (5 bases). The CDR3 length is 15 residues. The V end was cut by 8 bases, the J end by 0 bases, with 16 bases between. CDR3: CASSPVGGVNTEAFF. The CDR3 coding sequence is TGTGCCAGCTCCCCTGTCGGAGGGGTGAACACTGAAGCTTTCTTT.

DNA for the CDR3: TGTGCCAACAGTGAAAAGACTCCTTTCTCCTCTTCTTTCTTC. Translation gives CANSEKTPFSSSFF. The V call is TRBV7-9, the J call TRBJ2-1, with no clear D. This CDR3 spans 14 amino acids. V was clipped by 10 bases and J by 16 bases, with 29 bases between them. CDR1 and CDR2 (germline): SEHNR, FQNEAQ (reference sequence).

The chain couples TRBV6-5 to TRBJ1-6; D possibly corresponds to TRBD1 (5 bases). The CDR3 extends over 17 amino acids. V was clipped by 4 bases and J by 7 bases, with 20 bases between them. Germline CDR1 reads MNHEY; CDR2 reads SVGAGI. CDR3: CASSLTGTAPKNSPLHF. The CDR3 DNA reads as TGTGCCAGCAGTTTGACCGGGACGGCCCCGAAAAATTCACCCCTCCACTTT.

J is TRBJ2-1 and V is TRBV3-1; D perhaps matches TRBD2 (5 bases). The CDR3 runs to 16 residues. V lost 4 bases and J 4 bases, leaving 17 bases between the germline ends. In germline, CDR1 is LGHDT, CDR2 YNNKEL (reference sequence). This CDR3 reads CASSPDGGMGYNEQFF. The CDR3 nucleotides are TGTGCCAGCAGCCCCGACGGAGGAATGGGGTACAATGAGCAGTTCTTC.

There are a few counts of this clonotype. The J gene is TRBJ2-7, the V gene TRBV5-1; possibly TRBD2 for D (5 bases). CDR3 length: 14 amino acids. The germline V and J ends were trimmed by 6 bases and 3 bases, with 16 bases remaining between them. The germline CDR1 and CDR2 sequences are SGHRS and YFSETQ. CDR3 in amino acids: CASTPLVFGYEQYF. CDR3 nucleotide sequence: TGCGCCAGCACCCCACTAGTCTTTGGCTACGAGCAGTACTTC.

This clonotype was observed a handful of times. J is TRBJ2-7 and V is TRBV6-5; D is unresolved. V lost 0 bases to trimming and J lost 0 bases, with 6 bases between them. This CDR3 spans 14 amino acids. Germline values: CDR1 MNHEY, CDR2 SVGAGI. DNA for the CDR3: TGTGCCAGCAGTTACTCGGTCACCTCCTACGAGCAGTACTTC. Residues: CASSYSVTSYEQYF.